The 25 T cell receptor beta chains given below trace back to one sample, sequenced in a study of cytomegalovirus exposure and HLA in healthy donors. Generated by immunoSEQ multiplex PCR, the TCRdb table keeps only in-frame clones and is missing some. The table shows around 150,000 clones, with around 90% occurring only once. Sequencing was performed on PBMCs. These receptor sequences come from a woman aged 18-30 years in good health and CMV-seropositive.

This clone has a single count. The rearrangement uses TRBV4-2 and TRBJ2-5, with 9 bases aligning to TRBD2. With 5 bases clipped from V and 2 bases from J, the junction kept 21 bases outside the gene matches. Germline loops: CDR1 LGHNA, CDR2 YNFKEQ. This CDR3 has 20 amino acids. The CDR3 region is CASSSRASGGPGDGQETQYF. The DNA of the CDR3 is TGTGCCAGCAGCTCCCGCGCAAGCGGGGGGCCGGGAGATGGGCAAGAGACCCAGTACTTC.

The V and J genes are TRBV2 and TRBJ2-3; D not resolved. V lost 4 bases to trimming and J lost 1 base, with 12 bases between them. Germline values: CDR1 SNHLY, CDR2 FYNNEI. The CDR3 has 15 amino acids. The CDR3: CASSAVAARTDTQYF. Written as DNA, the CDR3 is TGTGCCAGCAGTGCCGTGGCGGCCCGCACAGATACGCAGTATTTT. Complete variable domain (other parts from reference TRBV2 and TRBJ2-3): EPEVTQTPSHQVTQMGQEVILRCVPISNHLYFYWYRQILGQKVEFLVSFYNNEISEKSEIFDDQFSVERPDGSNFTLKIRSTKLEDSAMYFCASSAVAARTDTQYFGPGTRLTVL.

The chain joins TRBV4-1 to TRBJ2-7; 11 bases line up with TRBD2. J gave up 4 bases and V 3 bases, and 5 bases lay outside the gene matches. In germline, CDR1 is MGHRA, CDR2 YSYEKL. The CDR3 runs to 15 residues. CDR3 sequence: CASSQASGRFYEQYF. The CDR3 DNA is TGCGCCAGCAGCCAGGCTAGCGGGAGGTTTTACGAGCAGTACTTC.

The rearrangement joins TRBV7-2 to TRBJ2-1; 8 bases align to TRBD2. The length of the CDR3 is 15 residues. Germline V gene data show CDR1 as SGHTA and CDR2 as FQGNSA. J gave up 4 bases and V 6 bases, and 8 bases lay outside the gene matches. CDR3: CASSYWASGYNEQFF. DNA for the CDR3: TGTGCCAGCAGTTACTGGGCTAGCGGGTACAATGAGCAGTTCTTC.

V is TRBV27 and J is TRBJ1-4, with D maybe TRBD1 (6 bases). The germline V gene has CDR1 MNHEY and CDR2 SMNVEV (reference sequence). The V and J ends lost 8 bases and 0 bases respectively, with 19 bases between them. The CDR3 is made up of 17 amino acids. The CDR3 nucleotides read TGTGCCAGCGGTAAAAAAAGGGGGGGAGCAACTAATGAAAAACTGTTTTTT. Protein sequence: CASGKKRGGATNEKLFF.

The rearrangement joins TRBV14 to TRBJ2-1; possibly TRBD2 for D (5 bases). This CDR3 has 13 residues. Trimming took off 4 bases at V and 5 bases at J, with 9 bases between the two ends. Germline CDR1 is SGHDN and CDR2 is FVKESK. DNA of the CDR3: TGTGCCAGCAGCCGGGAGCGGCACAATGAGCAGTTCTTC. This codes for CASSRERHNEQFF.

The gene calls are TRBV7-2 and TRBJ2-1; TRBD1 matches 11 bases. CDR1 SGHTA and CDR2 FQGNSA come from the germline V gene. CDR3 length: 15 amino acids. Losses at the gene ends were 4 bases for V and 4 bases for J; bases not matched to a gene: 3. Here the CDR3 reads CASSSGQGAYNEQFF. CDR3 in DNA: TGTGCCAGCAGCTCCGGACAGGGGGCGTACAATGAGCAGTTCTTC.

The chain links TRBV6-4 to TRBJ2-4; a possible D gene is TRBD2 (5 bases). This CDR3 comprises 14 residues. V gave up 9 bases and J gave up 3 bases, with 15 bases separating them. Germline values: CDR1 MRHNA, CDR2 SNTAGT. DNA of the CDR3: TGTGCCAGGATGGGAGCGATCGGCAAAAACATTCAGTACTTC. Protein: CARMGAIGKNIQYF.

The genes are TRBV18 and TRBJ2-7, with 10 bases lining up with TRBD1. The germline V gene has CDR1 KGHSH and CDR2 LQKENI. After removal of 6 bases from V and 7 bases from J, the junction contained 9 bases not matched to a gene. The CDR3 sequence is 14 residues long. This CDR3 is CASSPRGQGPEQYF. The CDR3 nucleotides are TGTGCCAGCTCTCCCCGGGGACAGGGGCCAGAGCAGTACTTC.

The gene calls are TRBV29-1 and TRBJ2-3; D not resolved. V lost 6 bases and J lost 2, with 6 bases in between. The germline V gene encodes CDR1 SQVTM and CDR2 ANQGSEA. This CDR3 has 11 residues. CDR3 in amino acids: CSVLLTDTQYF. The CDR3 DNA is TGCAGCGTCCTTCTCACAGATACGCAGTATTTT.

The chain uses TRBV5-1 and TRBJ1-5; 7 bases align to TRBD1. This CDR3 is 15 amino acids long. V gave up 5 bases and J gave up 0 bases; unmatched junction bases: 5. Germline CDR1 SGHRS, CDR2 YFSETQ. The CDR3 region is CASSLGDSSNQPQHF. The CDR3 bases are TGCGCCAGCAGTCTGGGGGACAGTAGCAATCAGCCCCAGCATTTT.

In this sample, this clone turned up a few times. The gene calls are TRBV19 and TRBJ1-6; D possibly corresponds to TRBD1 (5 bases). The V end was cut by 0 bases, the J end by 14 bases, with 14 bases between. From germline, CDR1 is LNHDA and CDR2 SQIVND (reference sequence). CDR3 length equals 14 residues. The CDR3 here is CASSIDPQGTALHF. In DNA form, the CDR3 reads TGTGCCAGTAGTATAGATCCCCAGGGAACAGCCCTCCACTTT. Full variable domain (outside the CDR3, taken from reference TRBV19 and TRBJ1-6): DGGITQSPKYLFRKEGQNVTLSCEQNLNHDAMYWYRQDPGQGLRLIYYSQIVNDFQKGDIAEGYSVSREKKESFPLTVTSAQKNPTAFYLCASSIDPQGTALHFGNGTRLTVT.

This chain connects TRBV28 to TRBJ2-3; the D gene is possibly TRBD1 (6 bases). CDR3 length equals 15 residues. In germline, CDR1 is MDHEN, CDR2 SYDVKM. V was trimmed by 2 bases and J by 5 bases, leaving 14 bases between them. CDR3 region: CASSLPSTGLDTQYF. Here the CDR3 DNA reads TGTGCCAGCAGTTTACCCTCGACAGGTTTAGATACGCAGTATTTT.

The V call is TRBV5-1, the J call TRBJ2-1; 10 bases fit TRBD2. V trimming: 5 bases; J trimming: 12 bases; junction bases outside the gene matches: 8. Germline assignment: CDR1 SGHRS and CDR2 YFSETQ. This CDR3 region has 13 residues. DNA of the CDR3: TGCGCCAGCAGTCTAGCGGGGGTGGAGGGGCAGTTCTTC. Its translation is CASSLAGVEGQFF.

V gene TRBV2 combines with J gene TRBJ1-5; D is possibly TRBD1 (5 bases). CDR3 length equals 14 residues. Germline V lookup: CDR1 SNHLY, CDR2 FYNNEI. V was trimmed by 4 bases and J by 5 bases, leaving 12 bases between them. CDR3 nucleotides: TGTGCCAGCAGTGTTCAGGGTAGAGATCAGCCCCAGCATTTT. It specifies CASSVQGRDQPQHF.

The CDR3 here is CASKIGTGQGYEQYF. The CDR3 coding sequence is TGTGCCAGCAAAATCGGAACGGGACAGGGGTACGAGCAGTACTTC. V usage is TRBV27 and J usage is TRBJ2-7; TRBD1 matches 10 bases. Trimming cost V 7 bases and J 4 bases; bases outside gene matches: 10. Germline assignment: CDR1 MNHEY and CDR2 SMNVEV (reference sequence). The CDR3 is made up of 15 amino acids.

This chain uses TRBV28 with TRBJ1-1, with D maybe TRBD1 (5 bases). The CDR3 extends over 13 amino acids. Germline V lookup: CDR1 MDHEN, CDR2 SYDVKM. V was cut by 11 bases and J by 4 bases, with 17 bases left in between. The CDR3 reads CAGTTWRGTEAFF. CDR3 in DNA: TGTGCCGGAACGACATGGAGGGGCACTGAAGCTTTCTTT.

V and J are TRBV7-9 and TRBJ2-1, with TRBD2 as a possible D gene (5 bases). Per germline, CDR1 SEHNR and CDR2 FQNEAQ (reference sequence). With 4 bases removed from V and 10 bases from J, the gap between germline ends came to 17 bases. The CDR3 sequence is 14 residues long. CDR3 sequence: CASSWETRDREQFF. The CDR3 DNA reads TGTGCCAGCAGCTGGGAGACAAGGGATAGAGAGCAGTTCTTC.

A single count supports this clone. The J gene is TRBJ1-5, the V gene TRBV18; 8 bases fit TRBD1. Germline V gene lookup returns CDR1 KGHSH and CDR2 LQKENI. The CDR3 is made up of 15 amino acids. With V trimmed by 5 bases and J by 3 bases, 6 bases remained unmatched. The CDR3 sequence: CASSLQGDINQPQHF. The CDR3 nucleotides read TGTGCCAGCTCATTACAGGGGGATATCAATCAGCCCCAGCATTTT.

J is TRBJ2-6 and V is TRBV2, with TRBD2 matching 15 bases. V lost 5 bases and J lost 2; bases outside the gene matches: 1. The length of the CDR3 is 17 residues. Germline lookup yields CDR1 SNHLY and CDR2 FYNNEI. The CDR3 nucleotides are TGTGCCAGCAGTCGGACTAGCGGGGGGGCTGGGGCCAACGTCCTGACTTTC. This encodes CASSRTSGGAGANVLTF.

The J gene is TRBJ1-1, the V gene TRBV7-9; D is possibly TRBD1 (5 bases). Germline lookup yields CDR1 SEHNR and CDR2 FQNEAQ (reference sequence). CDR3 size: 14 residues. Trimming pared 1 base from V and 7 bases from J, leaving 13 bases between. The CDR3 loop is CASSLDQGNNEAFF. CDR3 DNA sequence: TGTGCCAGCAGCTTAGACCAGGGAAATAATGAAGCTTTCTTT.

The chain links TRBV28 to TRBJ2-7; the D gene is possibly TRBD1 (6 bases). Germline V gives CDR1 MDHEN, CDR2 SYDVKM. This CDR3 has 14 amino acids. Between the trimmed V and J ends, which lost 4 bases and 5 bases, there was a span of 15 bases. The CDR3 coding sequence is TGTGCCAGCAGTTCGAGAACAGGGTTTCACGAGCAGTACTTC. Translating it yields CASSSRTGFHEQYF.

J is TRBJ2-7 and V is TRBV7-9, with 9 bases matching TRBD1. J was trimmed by 5 bases and V by 4 bases; bases with no gene match: 9. CDR1 and CDR2 from the germline V gene are SEHNR and FQNEAQ (reference sequence). The CDR3 has 15 residues. The CDR3 spells CASSYLTGGRNEQYF. The CDR3, as DNA: TGTGCCAGCAGCTACCTGACAGGGGGTAGGAACGAGCAGTACTTC.

V and J are TRBV7-3 and TRBJ2-7, with 10 bases fitting TRBD2. The CDR3 consists of 14 residues. Per germline, CDR1 SGHTA and CDR2 FQGTGA. V lost 5 bases, J lost 6 bases, and 7 bases stayed unmatched. The CDR3 loop reads CASSGLAGVGEQYF. CDR3 sequence (DNA): TGTGCCAGCAGCGGCCTAGCGGGAGTAGGCGAGCAGTACTTC.

The chain joins TRBV9 to TRBJ2-3; 7 bases map to TRBD1. CDR3 length: 17 residues. V trimming: 4 bases; J trimming: 1 base; junction bases outside the gene matches: 12. CDR1 is SGDLS and CDR2 is YYNGEE in the germline V gene. Here the CDR3 reads CASSLTYRQGGTDTQYF. As DNA, the CDR3 is TGTGCCAGCAGCCTCACCTATAGACAGGGCGGCACAGATACGCAGTATTTT.